This TCR beta chain was identified in a study of blood T cells in healthy people across ages. The CDR3 consists of 15 residues. V shed 6 bases and J 1 base; nucleotides not matched to a gene: 8. Germline CDR1 and CDR2: SGHRS and YFSETQ. A J-beta primer mix and a sample-barcoded 5' primer were used in a second PCR of roughly 6 to 11 cycles. Sequencing recovered at least 3 million CDR3-containing paired-end reads from each sample. MiXCR, applied by TCRdb to the 5' RACE reads, yields one record per CDR3 protein. In the table there are under 1 million distinct CDR3 sequences, under 55% of which are singletons. With regard to this clonotype: As yet, its antigen is unknown.

General study findings and limits: The donors' CMV status was not determined, possibly confounding changes in expanded clonotypes.

Peripheral blood from each donor was collected in a volume of roughly 9.2 milliliters. There were at least 5 micrograms of total RNA extracted from every sample. The origin of this receptor is a man between 60 and 70 years old in good health. Sequenced material: blood. The chain recombines TRBV5-1 with TRBJ1-1; 8 bases map to TRBD1. The CDR3 DNA is TGCGCCAGCACTTACCGACAGGGGACGAACACTGAAGCTTTCTTT. Translation gives CASTYRQGTNTEAFF. Full variable domain (missing parts from reference TRBV5-1 and TRBJ1-1): KAGVTQTPRYLIKTRGQQVTLSCSPISGHRSVSWYQQTPGQGLQFLFEYFSETQRNKGNFPGRFSGRQFSNSRSEMNVSTLELGDSALYLCASTYRQGTNTEAFFGQGTRLTVV.